This passage covers 32 T cell receptor beta chains from one sample sequenced in a study of beta chain features in type 1 diabetes. No antigen is known for these receptors. Regarding the study as a whole: Researchers report that Type 1 diabetes patients had moderately but significantly shorter TCRB CDR3s across all four CD4+ subsets.

What was sequenced were expressed TCRB transcripts, since all of the isolated RNA had been reverse transcribed. Assay: immunoSEQ multiplex PCR; the TCRdb copy retains only in-frame clones and omits some. The table has 85,000 to 110,000 clones, approximately 30% seen once; the top ten hold under 0.55%. The sample comprised central memory CD4+ T cells from blood. Receptors originate from a woman between 18 and 30 years old with type 1 diabetes.

In this sample, this clone turned up a few times. V gene TRBV30 combines with J gene TRBJ2-5; TRBD2 might be the D (6 bases). The CDR3 loop spans 13 amino acids. The V and J ends lost 0 bases and 4 bases respectively, with 9 bases between them. The germline V gene encodes CDR1 GTSNPN and CDR2 SVGIG (reference sequence). This CDR3 reads CAWSVRAGETQYF. The CDR3 region has the DNA TGTGCCTGGAGTGTAAGAGCGGGAGAGACCCAGTACTTC.

The chain is built from TRBV6-6 and TRBJ1-2; D is ambiguous. This CDR3 is built from 14 residues. The V end was cut by 0 bases, the J end by 7 bases, with 12 bases between. The germline CDR1 and CDR2 sequences are MNHNY and SVGAGI (reference sequence). This chain's CDR3 is CASSYSDTGGGYTF. CDR3 bases: TGTGCCAGCAGTTACTCGGATACTGGAGGTGGCTACACCTTC.

The chain employs TRBV18 and TRBJ2-7, with D perhaps TRBD1 (6 bases). This CDR3 contains 15 residues. V was trimmed by 5 bases and J by 0 bases, leaving 14 bases between them. Germline values: CDR1 KGHSH, CDR2 LQKENI. CDR3 sequence (DNA): TGTGCCAGCTCAGCGAACAGGGCCAGCTCCTACGAGCAGTACTTC. It specifies CASSANRASSYEQYF.

J is TRBJ2-2 and V is TRBV7-2; TRBD1 aligns across 8 bases. Germline V gives CDR1 SGHTA, CDR2 FQGNSA. After removal of 6 bases from V and 4 bases from J, the junction contained 7 bases not matched to a gene. This CDR3 comprises 15 residues. CDR3 sequence: CASSLRQGSTGELFF. The CDR3 DNA is TGTGCCAGCAGTTTAAGACAGGGGAGCACCGGGGAGCTGTTTTTT.

The V and J genes are TRBV7-8 and TRBJ1-1, with 10 bases matching TRBD1. Germline-derived CDR1 and CDR2 are SGHVS and FQNEAQ. Losses at the gene ends were 5 bases for V and 8 bases for J; bases not matched to a gene: 5. The CDR3 consists of 13 residues. The CDR3 sequence: CASSQRQGAEAFF. The DNA for the CDR3 is TGTGCCAGCAGCCAAAGACAGGGGGCAGAAGCTTTCTTT.

The table lists this clone with a few counts. This chain joins TRBV19 and TRBJ2-6; D perhaps matches TRBD1 (5 bases). The ends were cut back, 6 bases at V and 0 bases at J, with 9 bases in the middle. Germline assignment: CDR1 LNHDA and CDR2 SQIVND (reference sequence). The CDR3 length is 15 residues. In DNA, the CDR3 is TGTGCCAGTAGGACAGCTTCCTCTGGGGCCAACGTCCTGACTTTC. This sequence encodes CASRTASSGANVLTF.

In this sample, this clone turned up a few times. The chain combines TRBV7-9 with TRBJ2-3; D is ambiguous. Germline assignment: CDR1 SEHNR and CDR2 FQNEAQ (reference sequence). CDR3 length: 15 amino acids. The ends were cut back, 5 bases at V and 2 bases at J, with 14 bases in the middle. This CDR3 is CASSVGSAYTDTQYF. The DNA for the CDR3 is TGTGCCAGCAGCGTAGGCAGCGCATACACAGATACGCAGTATTTT.

The V and J genes are TRBV4-1 and TRBJ1-4; the match to TRBD1 covers 9 bases. Germline trimming cut 2 bases from V and 7 bases from J; bases unmatched to any gene: 11. The CDR3 has 17 residues. CDR1 and CDR2 from the germline V gene are MGHRA and YSYEKL. DNA for the CDR3: TGCGCCAGCAGCCAAAGTGGGACAGGGAGAGCAGGTGAAAAACTGTTTTTT. Amino acids: CASSQSGTGRAGEKLFF.

The J gene is TRBJ2-3, the V gene TRBV7-2, with 11 bases fitting TRBD2. CDR1 is SGHTA, CDR2 FQGNSA, per germline. Trimming at V came to 3 bases and at J to 2 bases, leaving 7 bases not matched to a gene. This CDR3 has 17 residues. The CDR3, as DNA: TGTGCCAGCAGCTTCCAACCGGGACTAGCGGCCACAGATACGCAGTATTTT. Encoded protein: CASSFQPGLAATDTQYF.

The CDR3 bases are TGTGCCAGTAGTAACGGACTCCGGGCGAGTGGCTACACCTTC. As protein: CASSNGLRASGYTF. The J gene is TRBJ1-2, the V gene TRBV19; the D is unclear. The CDR3 length is 14 residues. Per germline, CDR1 LNHDA and CDR2 SQIVND (reference sequence). Trimming pared 4 bases from V and 7 bases from J, leaving 16 bases between.

V and J are TRBV11-2 and TRBJ1-3; 9 positions agree with TRBD1. The length of the CDR3 is 17 residues. After removal of 5 bases from V and 4 bases from J, the junction contained 12 bases not matched to a gene. Germline-derived CDR1 and CDR2 are SGHAT and FQNNGV. DNA for the CDR3: TGTGCCAGCAGCCAACGAACCGGGACAGGGTACGGAAACACCATATATTTT. Its translation: CASSQRTGTGYGNTIYF.

The rearrangement uses TRBV6-5 and TRBJ1-3; 7 bases are shared with TRBD1. The CDR3 runs to 16 residues. V was pared by 0 bases and J by 4 bases, with 6 bases of the junction left unmatched. CDR1 and CDR2 (germline): MNHEY, SVGAGI. The CDR3 region has the DNA TGTGCCAGCAGTTACTCGACAGGGTCGTCCGGAAACACCATATATTTT. Translating it yields CASSYSTGSSGNTIYF.

The CDR3 protein is CASTTRLYGMGYLCTEAFF. Written as DNA, the CDR3 is TGCGCCAGCACCACACGACTATACGGGATGGGGTATCTTTGTACTGAAGCTTTCTTT. The chain has TRBV23-1 and TRBJ1-1; D not resolved. TRBV23-1 carries the ORF label, with uncertain function. V lost 7 bases to trimming and J lost 5 bases, with 32 bases between them. The CDR3 is made up of 19 amino acids.

The chain couples TRBV5-1 to TRBJ2-2; 8 bases line up with TRBD1. The length of the CDR3 is 14 residues. Trimming removed 7 bases from V and 4 bases from J; junction bases left unmatched: 6. CDR1 is SGHRS, CDR2 YFSETQ, per germline. CDR3 amino acids: CASDRGGGTGELFF. The CDR3 DNA is TGCGCCAGCGACAGGGGAGGTGGCACCGGGGAGCTGTTTTTT.

The chain combines TRBV29-1 with TRBJ2-7, with D possibly matching TRBD1 (7 bases). Germline V CDR1 and CDR2: SQVTM, ANQGSEA. The V end was cut by 7 bases, the J end by 2 bases, with 15 bases between. The CDR3 consists of 13 residues. The CDR3 sequence is CSAGGQWPYEQYF. The CDR3, as DNA: TGCAGCGCCGGGGGACAGTGGCCCTACGAGCAGTACTTC.

J is TRBJ2-3 and V is TRBV11-1; D gene ambiguous. The CDR3 has 18 residues. V lost 1 base, J lost 2 bases, and 19 bases lay in between. Germline loops: CDR1 SGHAT, CDR2 FQDESV (reference sequence). CDR3 in DNA: TGTGCCAGCAGCTTAGAGGTCGCAGGTATAGGTAACACAGATACGCAGTATTTT. This encodes CASSLEVAGIGNTDTQYF.

The chain has TRBV7-9 and TRBJ1-2; D is possibly TRBD1 (5 bases). The CDR3 covers 13 residues. The V end was cut by 5 bases, the J end by 4 bases, with 11 bases between. CDR1 SEHNR and CDR2 FQNEAQ come from the germline V gene (reference sequence). In DNA form, the CDR3 reads TGTGCCAGCAGCCCCGGACAAGTCTATGGCTACACCTTC. Translation: CASSPGQVYGYTF.

The chain employs TRBV14 and TRBJ2-2, with 10 bases identical to TRBD2. V lost 3 bases to trimming and J lost 0 bases; unmatched junction nucleotides: 7. The CDR3 spans 18 residues. Germline V gives CDR1 SGHDN, CDR2 FVKESK. CDR3 nucleotide sequence: TGTGCCAGCAGCCACCCGCTAGCGGGAGCGACGAACACCGGGGAGCTGTTTTTT. Translation: CASSHPLAGATNTGELFF.

The gene calls are TRBV5-6 and TRBJ1-1, with a weak D call TRBD1 (6 bases). CDR3 length equals 16 residues. V was clipped by 4 bases and J by 4 bases, with 20 bases between them. The germline CDR1 and CDR2 sequences are SGHDT and YYEEEE. For the CDR3, the DNA is TGTGCCAGCAGCGTACAGGGCGTCGTATTGGGCACTGAAGCTTTCTTT. This codes for CASSVQGVVLGTEAFF.

The chain recombines TRBV18 with TRBJ2-7; a weak D match, TRBD2 (7 bases). This CDR3 is built from 15 residues. CDR1 KGHSH and CDR2 LQKENI come from the germline V gene. The V gene lost 2 bases and the J gene lost 0 bases, with 11 bases spanning the gap. This CDR3 is CASSPGGGLSYEQYF. Here the CDR3 DNA reads TGTGCCAGCTCACCAGGGGGGGGCCTCTCCTACGAGCAGTACTTC.

CDR3: CASSPGLATGDIQYF. DNA of the CDR3: TGCGCCAGCAGCCCGGGACTAGCGACGGGAGACATTCAGTACTTC. This sequence joins TRBV5-1 and TRBJ2-4, with 10 bases fitting TRBD2. The CDR3 runs 15 residues. Trimming cost V 4 bases and J 8 bases; bases outside gene matches: 9. Germline-derived CDR1 and CDR2 are SGHRS and YFSETQ. Full variable domain (outside the CDR3, taken from reference TRBV5-1 and TRBJ2-4): KAGVTQTPRYLIKTRGQQVTLSCSPISGHRSVSWYQQTPGQGLQFLFEYFSETQRNKGNFPGRFSGRQFSNSRSEMNVSTLELGDSALYLCASSPGLATGDIQYFGAGTRLSVL.

This clone occurred a few times. This chain connects TRBV5-1 to TRBJ1-2; D call uncertain. Looked up from germline, CDR1 is SGHRS and CDR2 is YFSETQ. The V end was cut by 4 bases, the J end by 4 bases, with 17 bases between. The CDR3 extends over 15 amino acids. The CDR3 DNA follows: TGCGCCAGCAGCGCGGCGGTTGGATCTTCCTATGGCTACACCTTC. Translation gives CASSAAVGSSYGYTF. Full variable domain (rest looked up from reference TRBV5-1 and TRBJ1-2): KAGVTQTPRYLIKTRGQQVTLSCSPISGHRSVSWYQQTPGQGLQFLFEYFSETQRNKGNFPGRFSGRQFSNSRSEMNVSTLELGDSALYLCASSAAVGSSYGYTFGSGTRLTVV.

The chain is built from TRBV7-3 and TRBJ2-3, with 7 nucleotides matching TRBD2. Germline assignment: CDR1 SGHTA and CDR2 FQGTGA. Trimming at V came to 1 base and at J to 2 bases, leaving 6 bases not matched to a gene. The CDR3 spans 16 residues. The CDR3 spells CASSLMGSGNTDTQYF. The CDR3 region has the DNA TGTGCCAGCAGCTTAATGGGGAGCGGGAACACAGATACGCAGTATTTT.

The chain uses TRBV7-9 and TRBJ1-1; 7 bases are a match to TRBD1. Germline trimming cut 3 bases from V and 1 base from J; bases unmatched to any gene: 8. The germline gives CDR1 SEHNR, CDR2 FQNEAQ (reference sequence). There are 16 residues in the CDR3. The CDR3 DNA follows: TGTGCCAGCAGCTTGCCTATCAGGACAGGGAACACTGAAGCTTTCTTT. It codes for CASSLPIRTGNTEAFF.

This clone was seen only a few times. This chain links TRBV30 with TRBJ1-5, with a possible D match to TRBD1 (5 bases). Germline V gives CDR1 GTSNPN, CDR2 SVGIG (reference sequence). The ends were cut back, 0 bases at V and 6 bases at J, with 15 bases in the middle. The CDR3 runs to 15 residues. As DNA, the CDR3 is TGTGCCTGGAGTGTTGGGGCAGGGCTCGGTCAGCCCCAGCATTTT. This translates into CAWSVGAGLGQPQHF.

This clone showed up many times. The chain uses TRBV25-1 and TRBJ2-2; perhaps TRBD1 as D (6 bases). V was clipped by 3 bases and J by 5 bases, with 10 bases between them. Germline lookup yields CDR1 MGHDK and CDR2 SYGVNS. CDR3 size: 14 residues. The DNA for the CDR3 is TGTGCCAGCAGTGAGACAGGAGGTACCGGGGAGCTGTTTTTT. Residues: CASSETGGTGELFF.

This clone was found a few times. The chain employs TRBV25-1 and TRBJ2-1; 11 bases map to TRBD2. This CDR3 contains 15 residues. CDR1 MGHDK and CDR2 SYGVNS come from the germline V gene. V shed 3 bases, J shed 4 bases, and the junction held 2 bases outside the gene matches. This CDR3 reads CASSEASGRYNEQFF. CDR3 bases: TGTGCCAGCAGTGAGGCTAGCGGGAGGTACAATGAGCAGTTCTTC.

CDR3 sequence reads: CASSPSVLNGYTF. DNA of the CDR3: TGTGCCAGCTCCCCTTCGGTCTTGAATGGCTACACCTTC. The chain recombines TRBV28 with TRBJ1-2; the D is unclear. CDR3 size: 13 residues. The V gene's germline CDR1 is MDHEN and CDR2 SYDVKM. Trimming stripped 8 bases from V and 6 bases from J, with 16 bases between.

This clone was seen a handful of times. The chain combines TRBV11-3 with TRBJ2-7; no clear D gene. V lost 3 bases and J lost 2, with 8 bases in between. The CDR3 sequence is 13 residues long. CDR1 is SGHNT, CDR2 YENEEA, per germline. The CDR3 is CASSFGSTYEQYF. CDR3 in DNA: TGTGCCAGCAGCTTTGGCAGTACCTACGAGCAGTACTTC.

This chain joins TRBV7-2 and TRBJ2-1; 10 nucleotides agree with TRBD2. The CDR3 contains 14 residues. Germline V gene data show CDR1 as SGHTA and CDR2 as FQGNSA. The V gene end was trimmed by 5 bases and the J gene end by 6 bases; junction bases not matched to a gene: 4. Written as DNA, the CDR3 is TGTGCCAGCAGCCGGACTAGCGGACCCAATGAGCAGTTCTTC. Residues: CASSRTSGPNEQFF.

This clone was seen more than once but under ten times. The chain joins TRBV4-1 to TRBJ2-1; possible D gene TRBD2, 6 bases. The germline gives CDR1 MGHRA, CDR2 YSYEKL. The CDR3 sequence is 17 residues long. The V gene lost 3 bases and the J gene lost 7 bases, with 22 bases spanning the gap. CDR3 nucleotide sequence: TGCGCCAGCAGCCACCCCGCCGGGAGAGGGGCACGTAATGAGCAGTTCTTC. Its protein is CASSHPAGRGARNEQFF.

This clone came up a few times. This CDR3 is CAISEDRASAFF. CDR3 bases: TGTGCCATCAGTGAGGACAGAGCCTCAGCTTTCTTT. The rearrangement links TRBV10-3 to TRBJ1-1, with a possible D match to TRBD1 (5 bases). With 2 bases removed from V and 10 bases from J, the gap between germline ends came to 11 bases. Looked up from germline, CDR1 is ENHRY and CDR2 is SYGVKD. The CDR3 is 12 residues long.